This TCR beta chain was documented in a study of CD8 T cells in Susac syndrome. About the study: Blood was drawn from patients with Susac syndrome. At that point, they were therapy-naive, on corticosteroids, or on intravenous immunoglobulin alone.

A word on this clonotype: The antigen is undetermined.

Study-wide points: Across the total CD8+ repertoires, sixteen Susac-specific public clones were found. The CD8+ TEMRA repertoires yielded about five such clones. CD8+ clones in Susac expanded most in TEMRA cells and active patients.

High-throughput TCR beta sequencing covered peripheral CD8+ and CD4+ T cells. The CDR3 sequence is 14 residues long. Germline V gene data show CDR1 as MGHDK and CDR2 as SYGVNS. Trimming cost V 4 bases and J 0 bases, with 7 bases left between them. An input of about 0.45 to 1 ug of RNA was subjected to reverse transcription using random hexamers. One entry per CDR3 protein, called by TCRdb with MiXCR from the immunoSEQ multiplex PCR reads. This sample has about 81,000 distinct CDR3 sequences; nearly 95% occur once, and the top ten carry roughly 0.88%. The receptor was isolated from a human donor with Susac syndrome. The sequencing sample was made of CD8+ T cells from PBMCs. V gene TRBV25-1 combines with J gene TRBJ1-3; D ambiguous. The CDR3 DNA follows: TGTGCCAGCAGTGGGATCAACTCTGGAAACACCATATATTTT. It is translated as CASSGINSGNTIYF.